Below are 27 T cell receptor beta chains sequenced from a single sample in a study of cytomegalovirus exposure and HLA in healthy donors. Generated by immunoSEQ multiplex PCR, the TCRdb table keeps only in-frame clones and is missing some. The repertoire consists of 190,000 or so clones, with about 86% occurring once and the leading ten covering approximately 2.9%. The sample comprised PBMCs. The receptors were sampled from a woman aged 18-29 years in good health and CMV-seropositive.

This clone appeared a few times. The gene calls are TRBV4-3 and TRBJ2-2; a weak D match, TRBD1 (5 bases). V was cut by 0 bases and J by 0 bases, with 8 bases left in between. In germline, CDR1 is LGHNA, CDR2 YSLEER. This CDR3 spans 16 amino acids. CDR3 in amino acids: CASSQDADTNTGELFF. CDR3 coding DNA: TGCGCCAGCAGCCAAGACGCGGACACGAACACCGGGGAGCTGTTTTTT.

The sample holds one count of this clone. The CDR3, as DNA: TGTGCCAGCAGCCAAATGAGGTCTAATGAAAAACTGTTTTTT. Protein sequence: CASSQMRSNEKLFF. The chain employs TRBV7-8 and TRBJ1-4; D is unclear. The CDR3 is made up of 14 amino acids. V dropped 5 bases and J dropped 3 bases, with 10 bases sitting between them. The V gene's germline CDR1 is SGHVS and CDR2 FQNEAQ. The variable domain in full, with the rest retrieved from reference TRBV7-8 and TRBJ1-4, is GAGVSQSPRYKVAKRGQDVALRCDPISGHVSLFWYQQALGQGPEFLTYFQNEAQLDKSGLPSDRFFAERPEGSVSTLKIQRTQQEDSAVYLCASSQMRSNEKLFFGSGTQLSVL.

The gene calls are TRBV6-4 and TRBJ2-1; 10 nucleotides align to TRBD2. CDR1 is MRHNA and CDR2 is SNTAGT in the germline V gene. The CDR3 is 14 amino acids. The trim removed 5 bases at V and 7 bases at J, leaving 5 bases unmatched. Here the CDR3 reads CASSQRGGGNEQFF. The CDR3 coding sequence is TGTGCCAGCAGTCAGCGGGGGGGCGGGAATGAGCAGTTCTTC.

The chain is built from TRBV11-2 and TRBJ2-7, with TRBD1 identical over 9 bases. This CDR3 has 14 residues. Germline CDR1 is SGHAT and CDR2 is FQNNGV. Trimming at V came to 6 bases and at J to 6 bases, leaving 9 bases not matched to a gene. In DNA, the CDR3 is TGTGCCAGCAGGACACCGGGACAGGGTCTCGAGCAGTACTTC. This codes for CASRTPGQGLEQYF.

This CDR3 reads CASSLDLQPQHF. Written as DNA, the CDR3 is TGTGCCAGCAGCTTAGATCTTCAGCCCCAGCATTTT. The chain links TRBV7-8 to TRBJ1-5; D is uncertain. The CDR3 runs 12 residues. Looked up from germline, CDR1 is SGHVS and CDR2 is FQNEAQ. The V gene lost 1 base and the J gene lost 6 bases, with 4 bases spanning the gap.

This chain connects TRBV25-1 to TRBJ2-3; D possibly corresponds to TRBD2 (7 bases). Germline assignment: CDR1 MGHDK and CDR2 SYGVNS. V lost 2 bases and J lost 3, with 18 bases in between. CDR3 length equals 17 residues. The CDR3 coding sequence is TGTGCCAGCAGTGAAGGTGGGCAGGGGAGGGTGACAGATACGCAGTATTTT. It codes for CASSEGGQGRVTDTQYF.

The chain has TRBV11-2 and TRBJ2-7; 9 bases align to TRBD1. Per the germline V gene, CDR1 is SGHAT and CDR2 is FQNNGV. Trimming took 1 base from V and 4 from J; bases not matched to a gene: 5. The CDR3 consists of 15 residues. The CDR3: CASSLAGQGQYEQYF. DNA for the CDR3: TGTGCCAGCAGCTTAGCGGGACAGGGTCAGTACGAGCAGTACTTC.

This chain uses TRBV6-1 with TRBJ2-7, with D hard to call. Germline CDR1 is MNHNS and CDR2 is SASEGT. The CDR3 has 14 residues. The ends were cut back, 7 bases at V and 2 bases at J, with 15 bases in the middle. CDR3 sequence reads: CASNPSGEPYEQYF. In nucleotides, the CDR3 is TGTGCCAGCAACCCCTCGGGTGAGCCCTACGAGCAGTACTTC.

The chain couples TRBV6-1 to TRBJ1-3; possibly TRBD1 for D (6 bases). Trimming left V 4 bases short and J 4 bases short, with 14 bases between. The CDR3 consists of 15 residues. Looked up from germline, CDR1 is MNHNS and CDR2 is SASEGT. The CDR3 nucleotides are TGTGCCAGCAGTGTTGATGAGGACAGAGGAAACACCATATATTTT. Protein: CASSVDEDRGNTIYF.

This rearrangement joins TRBV5-1 to TRBJ2-7; D unresolved. Germline V gene lookup returns CDR1 SGHRS and CDR2 YFSETQ. The CDR3 has 13 residues. V was clipped by 0 bases and J by 3 bases, with 7 bases between them. DNA of the CDR3: TGCGCCAGCAGCTTGGAAGGAGTCTACGAGCAGTACTTC. Protein: CASSLEGVYEQYF.

The chain employs TRBV9 and TRBJ2-3; unclear D gene. Germline-derived CDR1 and CDR2 are SGDLS and YYNGEE. The CDR3 covers 13 residues. V lost 1 base, J lost 3 bases, and 6 bases lay in between. The CDR3 reads CASSVWRTDTQYF. The CDR3 region has the DNA TGTGCCAGCAGCGTATGGCGGACAGATACGCAGTATTTT.

The chain uses TRBV4-3 and TRBJ1-6; 10 nucleotides match TRBD1. The CDR3 contains 16 residues. Unmatched junction bases numbered 6, after V lost 3 bases and J lost 7 bases. Germline CDR1 and CDR2: LGHNA and YSLEER. In DNA, the CDR3 is TGCGCCAGCAGCCATGGGACAGGGGCAGAGAATTCACCCCTCCACTTT. Amino acid sequence: CASSHGTGAENSPLHF.

J is TRBJ2-1 and V is TRBV29-1; 7 bases are shared with TRBD1. The germline V gene has CDR1 SQVTM and CDR2 ANQGSEA. Losses at the gene ends were 3 bases for V and 9 bases for J; bases not matched to a gene: 5. The CDR3 is 12 residues long. The CDR3 here is CSVDPGGGEQFF. Here the CDR3 DNA reads TGCAGCGTTGACCCAGGGGGTGGTGAGCAGTTCTTC.

The rearrangement joins TRBV5-4 to TRBJ1-1; maybe TRBD1 (6 bases). V lost 2 bases and J 7 bases, leaving 9 bases between the germline ends. CDR3 size: 12 residues. Germline loops: CDR1 SGHNT, CDR2 YYREEE (reference sequence). In DNA, the CDR3 is TGTGCCAGCAGCTTTGGGGACAATGAAGCTTTCTTT. This sequence encodes CASSFGDNEAFF.

CDR3 coding DNA: TGTGCCAGCAGCGCCATCCCCGGGACAGGGGACACTGAAGCTTTCTTT. It yields the protein CASSAIPGTGDTEAFF. This chain joins TRBV9 and TRBJ1-1; 10 positions match TRBD1. Germline V gene data show CDR1 as SGDLS and CDR2 as YYNGEE. Trimming removed 3 bases from V and 3 bases from J; junction bases left unmatched: 8. The CDR3 totals 16 residues.

This chain links TRBV7-6 with TRBJ2-1; 7 nucleotides align to TRBD2. The trim removed 5 bases at V and 10 bases at J, leaving 20 bases unmatched. The CDR3 consists of 17 residues. Germline V lookup: CDR1 SGHVS, CDR2 FNYEAQ. The CDR3, as DNA: TGTGCCAGCAGCCCCTCAGGAGGGGACTATACTGGTAGGGAGCAGTTCTTC. Translation: CASSPSGGDYTGREQFF. The full variable domain, rest sourced from reference TRBV7-6 and TRBJ2-1, is GAGVSQSPRYKVTKRGQDVALRCDPISGHVSLYWYRQALGQGPEFLTYFNYEAQQDKSGLPNDRFSAERPEGSISTLTIQRTEQRDSAMYRCASSPSGGDYTGREQFFGPGTRLTVL.

V and J are TRBV5-1 and TRBJ1-2; perhaps TRBD1 as D (6 bases). This CDR3 is built from 15 residues. Trimming stripped 4 bases from V and 5 bases from J, with 18 bases between. Germline assignment: CDR1 SGHRS and CDR2 YFSETQ. CDR3 sequence (DNA): TGCGCCAGCAGCCCCTCCTATGGGGACATGTATGGCTACACCTTC. This encodes CASSPSYGDMYGYTF.

The rearrangement joins TRBV2 to TRBJ2-1; D gene unclear. The length of the CDR3 is 10 residues. Germline CDR1 and CDR2: SNHLY and FYNNEI. Trimming took off 7 bases at V and 7 bases at J, with 5 bases between the two ends. CDR3: CASNANEQFF. CDR3 in DNA: TGTGCCAGCAATGCGAATGAGCAGTTCTTC.

This chain joins TRBV5-4 and TRBJ2-1; TRBD2 aligns across 10 bases. Germline lookup yields CDR1 SGHNT and CDR2 YYREEE (reference sequence). CDR3 length: 17 residues. The V gene end was trimmed by 4 bases and the J gene end by 2 bases; junction bases not matched to a gene: 9. In nucleotides, the CDR3 is TGTGCCAGCAGCACCGAAACTCTAGCGGGGGCCTACAATGAGCAGTTCTTC. It encodes CASSTETLAGAYNEQFF.

The chain combines TRBV6-1 with TRBJ1-5, with D hard to call. The CDR3 covers 11 residues. Looked up from germline, CDR1 is MNHNS and CDR2 is SASEGT. V lost 8 bases, J lost 9 bases, and 11 bases lay in between. CDR3: CASGRGPPQHF. As DNA, the CDR3 is TGTGCCAGCGGTAGAGGGCCGCCCCAGCATTTT.

This clone was detected once. CDR3 DNA: TGTGCCAGCAGTTTACCTGGGACAGGGGCCTATGGCTACACCTTC. Protein: CASSLPGTGAYGYTF. The chain uses TRBV28 and TRBJ1-2, with 10 nucleotides matching TRBD1. With V trimmed by 2 bases and J by 4 bases, 4 bases remained unmatched. The germline CDR1 and CDR2 sequences are MDHEN and SYDVKM. The length of the CDR3 is 15 residues.

The chain links TRBV28 to TRBJ1-2; D call uncertain. The CDR3 totals 15 residues. CDR1 and CDR2 from the germline V gene are MDHEN and SYDVKM. Trimming pared 5 bases from V and 6 bases from J, leaving 19 bases between. CDR3 nucleotides: TGTGCCAGCAGTCCCCCTGGGGAGGCTACTCATGGCTACACCTTC. Translating it yields CASSPPGEATHGYTF.

This chain joins TRBV18 and TRBJ1-5; D is uncertain. CDR1 and CDR2 (germline): KGHSH, LQKENI. CDR3 length: 14 amino acids. The germline V and J ends were trimmed by 8 bases and 5 bases, with 16 bases remaining between them. The CDR3 loop is CASRGNREHQPQHF. The CDR3 DNA reads as TGTGCCAGCCGGGGAAATCGGGAGCATCAGCCCCAGCATTTT.

About this clone itself: Within the sample, other DNA sequences also encode this same CDR3. This chain joins TRBV6-4 and TRBJ1-1; D possibly corresponds to TRBD1 (5 bases). Per the germline V gene, CDR1 is MRHNA and CDR2 is SNTAGT. The CDR3 runs 13 residues. The germline V and J ends were trimmed by 6 bases and 1 base, with 9 bases remaining between them. The DNA for the CDR3 is TGTGCCAGCAGCGAAACAGGGAACACTGAAGCTTTCTTT. Its translation: CASSETGNTEAFF.

In this sample, this clone turned up many times. The chain links TRBV7-9 to TRBJ2-2, with D perhaps matching TRBD2 (5 bases). The germline gives CDR1 SEHNR, CDR2 FQNEAQ (reference sequence). The CDR3 extends over 15 amino acids. Between the trimmed V and J ends, which lost 5 bases and 5 bases, there was a span of 15 bases. CDR3: CASSNPGKRTGELFF. The CDR3 bases are TGTGCCAGCAGCAACCCGGGGAAACGGACCGGGGAGCTGTTTTTT.

The count of this clone is one. The J gene is TRBJ2-7, the V gene TRBV12-5; weak D call: TRBD1 (5 bases). Trimming shortened V by 3 bases and J by 1 base, and 16 bases separated the two germline ends. The germline V gene has CDR1 LGHNT and CDR2 FRNRAP. The CDR3 extends over 16 amino acids. The CDR3 coding sequence is TGTGCTAGTGGTTTTACCCTCGTCGACAGTTCCTACGAGCAGTACTTC. This gives the protein CASGFTLVDSSYEQYF.

The J gene is TRBJ2-3, the V gene TRBV18; 8 bases line up with TRBD2. CDR3 size: 17 residues. Germline V gene data show CDR1 as KGHSH and CDR2 as LQKENI. J was trimmed by 5 bases and V by 3 bases; bases with no gene match: 13. CDR3 nucleotide sequence: TGTGCCAGCTCACCTCGAGCTCCCGCGGGGGGAGTAGATACGCAGTATTTT. Residues: CASSPRAPAGGVDTQYF.